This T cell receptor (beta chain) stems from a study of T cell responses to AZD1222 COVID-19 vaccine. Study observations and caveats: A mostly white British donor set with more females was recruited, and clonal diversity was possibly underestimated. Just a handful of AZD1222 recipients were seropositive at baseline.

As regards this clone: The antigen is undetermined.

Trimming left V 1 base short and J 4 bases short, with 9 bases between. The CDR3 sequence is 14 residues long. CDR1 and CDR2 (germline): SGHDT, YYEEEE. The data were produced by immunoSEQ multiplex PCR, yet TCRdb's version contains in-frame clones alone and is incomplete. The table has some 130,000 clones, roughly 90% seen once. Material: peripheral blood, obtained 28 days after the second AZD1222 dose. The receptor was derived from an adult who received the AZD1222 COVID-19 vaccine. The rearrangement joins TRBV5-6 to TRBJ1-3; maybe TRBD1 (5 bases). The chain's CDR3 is CASSLRGRGNTIYF. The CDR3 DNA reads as TGTGCCAGCAGCTTGAGGGGTAGGGGAAACACCATATATTTT.